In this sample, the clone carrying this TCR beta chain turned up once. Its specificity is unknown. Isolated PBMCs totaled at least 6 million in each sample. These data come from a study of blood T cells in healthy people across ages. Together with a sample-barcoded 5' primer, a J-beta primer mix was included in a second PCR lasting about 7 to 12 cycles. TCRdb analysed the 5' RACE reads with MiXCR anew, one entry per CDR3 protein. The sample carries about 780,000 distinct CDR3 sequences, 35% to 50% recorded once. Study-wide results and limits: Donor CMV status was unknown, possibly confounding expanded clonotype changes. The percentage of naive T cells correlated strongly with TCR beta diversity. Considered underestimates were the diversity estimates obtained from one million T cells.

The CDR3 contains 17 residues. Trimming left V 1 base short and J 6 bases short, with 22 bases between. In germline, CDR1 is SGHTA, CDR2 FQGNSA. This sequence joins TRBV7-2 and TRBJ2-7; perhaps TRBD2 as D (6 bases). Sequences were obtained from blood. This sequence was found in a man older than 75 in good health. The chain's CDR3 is CASSLGTSRRVGCEQYF. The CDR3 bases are TGTGCCAGCAGCTTAGGCACTAGCAGGAGAGTGGGGTGCGAGCAGTACTTC.